This T cell receptor beta chain is from a study of shared clonotypes between healthy human individuals (dated by TCRdb to 2020 to 2022). Notes on the research overall: The cohort comprised a couple of women and three men aged 18 to 49 years. Per donor, three plates each were used for CD4 naive and CD4 memory, two for CD8 naive, and one for CD8 memory. To estimate repertoire size and how much clonotype sharing occurs between individuals, the study deeply sequenced the blood TCR repertoires of several healthy adults. Different laboratories and diverse techniques were used to prepare libraries and sequence TCR repertoires, to increase sequencing depth and limit assay-specific biases. Between about 0.85 and 9.5 billion PBMCs per donor were obtained by leukapheresis.

CD8 naive samples were obtained by positive selection for CCR7 among CD45RO-negative cells, yielding a CD45RA+CCR7+ population from which TemRA cells were excluded. Donors were healthy HIV-negative adults with no recently reported acute infections or vaccinations. All donors were Caucasian adults living in Nashville, Tennessee, USA. Blood was collected by leukapheresis, and PBMCs were isolated by Ficoll-Histopaque density gradient centrifugation and then cryopreserved in liquid nitrogen vapor phase. Analytical flow cytometry was used to check the purity and quantity of every magnetically sorted T cell population. Each sorted fraction had its genomic DNA isolated and then quantified by UV absorbance on a Nanodrop 2000c. The CDR3 starts with the cysteine, ends with the phenylalanine, and has 14 residues. Of all the DNA, just the CDR3 is kept, 42 bases in frame from base 1. V is clipped by 1 base and J by 9 bases, and the sequence between their germline boundaries is 13 bases long. The germline V gene (reference sequence) sets CDR1 to SEHNR and CDR2 to FQNEAQ.

Regarding this clone: No cognate antigen has been identified for it. Base qualities are missing; no much larger clone stands one base away.

TCR CDR3 regions were amplified from genomic DNA by multiplex PCR using the deep immunoSEQ assay. Extracted genomic DNA from each cell subset was distributed evenly across all wells of several immunoSEQ 96-well plates, and each plate was treated as a replicate. For sorted subsets, 150 to 200 ng genomic DNA, equal to 30,000 or so T cell genomes, was loaded into each replicate PCR. Purified libraries were measured with a Qubit 3.0 fluorometer, size-checked on a Bioanalyzer 2100, and measured again with the KAPA Library Quantification kit. A separate single-read 150-cycle Illumina NextSeq 550 flow cell was used to sequence each immunoSEQ 96-well plate. On the study's bioinformatics: The immunoSEQ output contained only junctional sequences without quality scores, so filtering could not match that applied to full-length reads. Sequences were annotated with PyIR, a Python wrapper for IgBLAST v1.9, using IMGT germline references to assign V/J genes and CDR3. Any read was removed if the V/J assignment was weak (E-value above 1e-6), the CDR3 was missing, or the read contained stop codons, out-of-frame junctions, or ambiguous translated residues. V3J clonotypes were defined as sequences sharing an identical inferred V gene, J gene, and CDR3 amino acid sequence. Percentage overlap between repertoires was calculated by dividing the number of shared unique clonotypes by the size of the smaller repertoire. Three approaches were used to assess repertoire richness: RTK rarefaction, the Chao1 estimator, and Recon v2.1 estimates of unobserved clonotypes. For all TCRbeta clonotypes obtained by the gDNA method from a few donors, generation probabilities were computed with OLGA. Drawn from immuneACCESS, this table holds only the in-frame rearrangements with V and J called that TCRdb kept. Clones are partly lost; checked studies trace under half to an unresolved V gene and leave the rest unexplained. V, J and clone size are those of that table, while D and trimming were read from the DNA. For this sample the table gives over 2 million clones, of which less than 95% were detected only once. The ten largest clones add up to 0.9% to 1.3% of the sample.

General conclusions and limits of the study: Sampling was restricted to blood, and TCR repertoires in tissues likely differ from the TCR repertoires found in blood. Higher generation probabilities were observed for clonotypes shared by all four sorted-subset donors than for non-shared clonotypes. Naive subsets generally had larger estimated clonotype richness than memory subsets. The small number of donors limited the genetic and exposure-history diversity represented. Based on pairwise subsampling, the degree of clonotype sharing among donors was expected to be affected by sequencing depth. Even with the large sequencing depth, rarefaction of the sorted-subset datasets indicated that sequencing was incomplete. About 5% of naive CD4, approximately 3.7% of naive CD8, 2.3% of memory CD4, and less than 0.45% of memory CD8 clonotypes were shared across several donors.

The chain is encoded by TRBV7-9 joined to TRBJ2-1; possibly the D gene is TRBD1, per 6 matching bases. The TCR originated in a man younger than 35 in good health. What was sequenced was naive CD8+ T cells sorted from blood. The cell subset or site label corresponds to: CD45RA+CCR7+. For the CDR3, the sequence is CASSLVSTGFEQFF. The nucleotide sequence is TGTGCCAGCAGCTTAGTAAGCACAGGGTTTGAGCAGTTCTTC.